The 22 T cell receptor beta chains below all came from one sample that was sequenced in a study of identical twins. TCRdb fed the 5' RACE reads into MiXCR, producing one record per CDR3 protein. Seen here are fewer than 900,000 distinct CDR3 sequences, over 20% observed once, and the top ten hold about 4.3%. Separately, the same data were catalogued under a study of T cells expressing NK-cell markers.

Source material: PBMCs. The source is a woman younger than 35 in good health.

This clonotype was seen a handful of times. V and J are TRBV12-3 or TRBV12-4 and TRBJ2-1; 11 nucleotides align to TRBD1. The length of the CDR3 is 14 residues. V shed 5 bases, J shed 7 bases, and the junction held 4 bases outside the gene matches. CDR3 coding DNA: TGTGCCAGCAGTCGGACAGGGGGCGCGAATGAGCAGTTCTTC. Its translation: CASSRTGGANEQFF.

This clonotype was counted many times. V gene TRBV7-2 combines with J gene TRBJ1-2; a weak D match, TRBD1 (5 bases). The CDR3 extends over 12 amino acids. In germline, CDR1 is SGHTA, CDR2 FQGNSA. Between the trimmed V and J ends, which lost 11 bases and 2 bases, there was a span of 12 bases. CDR3 bases: TGTGCCGGAAGAAGGGACAACTATGGCTACACCTTC. Translation gives CAGRRDNYGYTF.

The J gene is TRBJ2-5, the V gene TRBV20-1, with TRBD1 matching 8 bases. Germline assignment: CDR1 DFQATT and CDR2 SNEGSKA (reference sequence). J gave up 4 bases and V 2 bases, and 15 bases lay outside the gene matches. The CDR3 runs 17 residues. In nucleotides, the CDR3 is TGCAGTGCTAGACCCACAGGGGGACGTCCCCCTCGAGAGACCCAGTACTTC. Protein: CSARPTGGRPPRETQYF.

This clonotype was recorded many times. This chain uses TRBV29-1 with TRBJ2-1; no reliable D call. Germline-derived CDR1 and CDR2 are SQVTM and ANQGSEA. This CDR3 has 12 residues. Trimming pared 3 bases from V and 8 bases from J, leaving 11 bases between. CDR3 nucleotides: TGCAGCGTTGACCCGCTACGGGATGAGCAGTTCTTC. Residues: CSVDPLRDEQFF.

The chain couples TRBV28 to TRBJ2-5; perhaps TRBD1 as D (6 bases). The germline CDR1 and CDR2 sequences are MDHEN and SYDVKM. The CDR3 is 13 amino acids. V lost 7 bases and J lost 4, with 13 bases in between. The CDR3 bases are TGTGCCAGCAAGTGGGGGCCAATAGAGACCCAGTACTTC. Protein: CASKWGPIETQYF.

This clonotype was counted at least ten times. The V and J genes are TRBV20-1 and TRBJ1-5; tentative D call: TRBD1 (6 bases). From germline, CDR1 is DFQATT and CDR2 SNEGSKA (reference sequence). The CDR3 has 13 amino acids. The V and J ends lost 6 bases and 2 bases respectively, with 11 bases between them. The CDR3 loop reads CSATPGGNQPQHF. CDR3 bases: TGCAGTGCGACCCCAGGGGGCAATCAGCCCCAGCATTTT.

This chain links TRBV3-1 with TRBJ1-2; the D is unclear. Germline CDR1 reads LGHDT; CDR2 reads YNNKEL (reference sequence). Deletions cut 7 bases from V and 3 bases from J, with 12 bases between. The CDR3 runs 13 residues. CDR3 loop: CASTPGRDYGYTF. The CDR3 region has the DNA TGTGCCAGCACCCCCGGACGCGACTATGGCTACACCTTC.

This clonotype was seen a single time. This chain connects TRBV3-1 to TRBJ2-5; D gene unclear. V was trimmed by 1 base and J by 7 bases, leaving 7 bases between them. CDR1 is LGHDT, CDR2 YNNKEL, per germline (reference sequence). The CDR3 is 12 amino acids. The CDR3 here is CASSQGFGTQYF. In DNA, the CDR3 is TGTGCCAGCAGCCAAGGGTTCGGGACCCAGTACTTC.

V and J are TRBV20-1 and TRBJ2-5; possibly TRBD1 for D (6 bases). CDR1 DFQATT and CDR2 SNEGSKA come from the germline V gene (reference sequence). The CDR3 is 15 amino acids. Trimming took off 3 bases at V and 1 base at J, with 15 bases between the two ends. This CDR3 is CSARLTGKSQETQYF. CDR3 coding DNA: TGCAGTGCTAGGTTAACAGGGAAATCCCAAGAGACCCAGTACTTC.

This clonotype has only a few counts. The chain combines TRBV10-3 with TRBJ2-2; 9 positions match TRBD2. The CDR3 is 15 amino acids. After removal of 6 bases from V and 3 bases from J, the junction contained 5 bases not matched to a gene. In germline, CDR1 is ENHRY, CDR2 SYGVKD. The CDR3 protein is CAIRIAGGDTGELFF. CDR3 nucleotides: TGTGCCATCAGGATTGCGGGAGGGGACACCGGGGAGCTGTTTTTT.

The sample holds many counts of this clonotype. The chain carries TRBV7-2 and TRBJ2-7; TRBD2 matches 10 bases. With V trimmed by 5 bases and J by 4 bases, 11 bases remained unmatched. The CDR3 is 16 residues long. Germline values: CDR1 SGHTA, CDR2 FQGNSA. This chain's CDR3 is CASSARRTSGIYEQYF. The CDR3 DNA reads as TGTGCCAGCAGCGCTCGAAGGACTAGCGGCATTTACGAGCAGTACTTC. The full variable domain, with the rest looked up from reference TRBV7-2 and TRBJ2-7, is GAGVSQSPSNKVTEKGKDVELRCDPISGHTALYWYRQSLGQGLEFLIYFQGNSAPDKSGLPSDRFSAERTGGSVSTLTIQRTQQEDSAVYLCASSARRTSGIYEQYFGPGTRLTVT.

This clonotype was seen a few times. The CDR3 protein is CASSPQRTGARGISYEQYF. The CDR3, as DNA: TGTGCCAGCAGCCCACAGCGCACAGGGGCCAGGGGAATATCCTACGAGCAGTACTTC. V is TRBV11-1 and J is TRBJ2-7, with TRBD1 identical over 7 bases. Germline assignment: CDR1 SGHAT and CDR2 FQDESV (reference sequence). The CDR3 is 19 residues long. V lost 5 bases, J lost 1 base, and 20 bases stayed unmatched.

This clonotype was detected once. A much larger clonotype is one base distant, so this may be a read error. CDR3 sequence: CASRWGTSTDTQYF. The DNA of the CDR3 is TGTGCCAGCAGATGGGGGACTAGCACAGATACGCAGTATTTT. The rearrangement joins TRBV7-2 to TRBJ2-3; the D gene is possibly TRBD2 (6 bases). The CDR3 length is 14 residues. Deletions cut 6 bases from V and 0 bases from J, with 10 bases between. Germline values: CDR1 SGHTA, CDR2 FQGNSA.

This clonotype was detected a few times. This rearrangement joins TRBV20-1 to TRBJ2-7; 7 nucleotides agree with TRBD1. In germline, CDR1 is DFQATT, CDR2 SNEGSKA (reference sequence). This CDR3 contains 14 residues. Trimming at V came to 7 bases and at J to 0 bases, leaving 9 bases not matched to a gene. This CDR3 is CSVVNRGLSYEQYF. CDR3 coding DNA: TGCAGTGTTGTAAACAGGGGTCTCTCCTACGAGCAGTACTTC.

This clonotype was picked up a small number of times. The chain joins TRBV9 to TRBJ2-3, with 8 bases fitting TRBD2. The CDR3 loop spans 14 amino acids. Germline values: CDR1 SGDLS, CDR2 YYNGEE. V shed 4 bases and J 8 bases; nucleotides not matched to a gene: 9. Here the CDR3 reads CASSPRTSWVTQYF. CDR3 sequence (DNA): TGTGCCAGCAGCCCCCGGACTAGCTGGGTTACGCAGTATTTT.

This clonotype was found many times. The rearrangement joins TRBV12-3 or TRBV12-4 to TRBJ2-3, with D perhaps TRBD1 (5 bases). The CDR3 runs to 11 residues. V lost 5 bases to trimming and J lost 10 bases, with 10 bases between them. CDR3 nucleotide sequence: TGTGCCAGCAGTCTCAGGGAATCGCAGTATTTT. Translating it yields CASSLRESQYF.

This clonotype was observed a handful of times. This chain links TRBV7-9 with TRBJ1-6, with D unclear. The CDR3 is 15 amino acids. Per the germline V gene, CDR1 is SEHNR and CDR2 is FQNEAQ (reference sequence). V lost 6 bases, J lost 0 bases, and 9 bases lay in between. The CDR3 loop is CASRSRSSYNSPLHF. DNA of the CDR3: TGTGCCAGCAGGTCCAGATCCTCCTATAATTCACCCCTCCACTTT.

This clonotype was picked up many times. The rearrangement links TRBV20-1 to TRBJ2-5; 10 nucleotides align to TRBD2. V lost 7 bases and J lost 1; bases outside the gene matches: 3. CDR1 and CDR2 (germline): DFQATT, SNEGSKA (reference sequence). The CDR3 contains 13 residues. CDR3 residues: CSVSSGGQETQYF. The CDR3 DNA reads TGCAGTGTCTCTAGCGGGGGCCAAGAGACCCAGTACTTC.

There are a few counts of this clonotype. The CDR3 is CASSELEGATKNIQYF. CDR3 DNA: TGTGCCAGCAGTGAACTAGAGGGGGCGACCAAAAACATTCAGTACTTC. The chain has TRBV2 and TRBJ2-4; TRBD1 aligns across 7 bases. This CDR3 comprises 16 residues. V dropped 2 bases and J dropped 2; count of bases not matched to a gene: 6. CDR1 SNHLY and CDR2 FYNNEI come from the germline V gene.

The chain is built from TRBV29-1 and TRBJ1-1, with 8 positions matching TRBD1. CDR1 SQVTM and CDR2 ANQGSEA come from the germline V gene. The V gene end was trimmed by 3 bases and the J gene end by 2 bases; junction bases not matched to a gene: 8. This CDR3 has 15 amino acids. CDR3 region: CSVEGQGALNTEAFF. The CDR3 DNA reads as TGCAGCGTTGAGGGCCAGGGGGCGCTTAACACTGAAGCTTTCTTT.

This clonotype was seen a handful of times. V gene TRBV4-1 combines with J gene TRBJ2-1; 11 nucleotides agree with TRBD2. From germline, CDR1 is MGHRA and CDR2 YSYEKL. This CDR3 has 17 amino acids. The trim removed 0 bases at V and 7 bases at J, leaving 8 bases unmatched. The CDR3 coding sequence is TGCGCCAGCAGCCAAGAGATAGCGGGAGGGCCGGAAAATGAGCAGTTCTTC. Translating it yields CASSQEIAGGPENEQFF.

Many counts were recorded for this clonotype. This sequence joins TRBV12-3 or TRBV12-4 and TRBJ2-3; D may be TRBD2 (6 bases). Trimming cost V 6 bases and J 9 bases, with 16 bases left between them. This CDR3 spans 13 amino acids. This CDR3 reads CASRINAGRTQYF. As DNA, the CDR3 is TGTGCCAGCAGGATAAATGCGGGACGGACGCAGTATTTT.